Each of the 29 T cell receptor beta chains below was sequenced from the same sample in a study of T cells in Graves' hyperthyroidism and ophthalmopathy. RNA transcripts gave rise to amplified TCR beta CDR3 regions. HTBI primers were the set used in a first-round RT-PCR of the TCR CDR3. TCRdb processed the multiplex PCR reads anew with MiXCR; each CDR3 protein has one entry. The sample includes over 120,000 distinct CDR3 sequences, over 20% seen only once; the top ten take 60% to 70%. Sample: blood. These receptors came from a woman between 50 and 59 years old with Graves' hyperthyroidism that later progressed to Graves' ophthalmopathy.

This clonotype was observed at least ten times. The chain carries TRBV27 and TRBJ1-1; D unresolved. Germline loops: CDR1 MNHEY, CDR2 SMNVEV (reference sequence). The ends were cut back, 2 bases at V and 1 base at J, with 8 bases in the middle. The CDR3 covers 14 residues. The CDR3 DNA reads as TGTGCCAGCAGTTTAGGGTCGTGGAACACTGAAGCTTTCTTT. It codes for CASSLGSWNTEAFF.

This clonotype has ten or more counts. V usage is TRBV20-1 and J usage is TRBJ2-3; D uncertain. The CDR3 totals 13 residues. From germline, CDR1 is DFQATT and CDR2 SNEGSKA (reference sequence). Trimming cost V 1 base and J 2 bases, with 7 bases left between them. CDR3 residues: CSARVGNTDTQYF. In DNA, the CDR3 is TGCAGTGCTAGAGTGGGCAACACAGATACGCAGTATTTT.

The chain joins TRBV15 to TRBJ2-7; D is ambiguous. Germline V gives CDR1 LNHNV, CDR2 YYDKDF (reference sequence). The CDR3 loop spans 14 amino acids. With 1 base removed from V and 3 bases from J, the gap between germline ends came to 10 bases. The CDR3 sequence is CATSRVGQLYEQYF. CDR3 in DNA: TGTGCCACCAGCAGAGTAGGGCAGCTCTACGAGCAGTACTTC.

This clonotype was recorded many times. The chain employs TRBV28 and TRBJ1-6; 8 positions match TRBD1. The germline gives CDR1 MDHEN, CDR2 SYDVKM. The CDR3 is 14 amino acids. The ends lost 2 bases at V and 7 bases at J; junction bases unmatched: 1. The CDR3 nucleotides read TGTGCCAGCAGTTTACACAGGGGGAATTCACCCCTCCACTTT. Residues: CASSLHRGNSPLHF.

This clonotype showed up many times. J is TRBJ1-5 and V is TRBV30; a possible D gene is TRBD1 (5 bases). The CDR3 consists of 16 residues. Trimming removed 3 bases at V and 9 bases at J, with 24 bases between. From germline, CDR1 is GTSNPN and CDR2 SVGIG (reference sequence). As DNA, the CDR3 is TGTGCCTGGAGCCCTCGACAGAACTCGAATCTATGGCCCCAGCATTTT. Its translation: CAWSPRQNSNLWPQHF.

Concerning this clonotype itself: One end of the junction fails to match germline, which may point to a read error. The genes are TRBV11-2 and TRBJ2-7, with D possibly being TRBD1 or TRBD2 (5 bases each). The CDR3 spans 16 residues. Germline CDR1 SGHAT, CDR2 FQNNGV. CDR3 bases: TGCGCCAGCAGCCAAGACCCCGGGACCGGCTCCTACGAGCAGTACTTC. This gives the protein CASSQDPGTGSYEQYF.

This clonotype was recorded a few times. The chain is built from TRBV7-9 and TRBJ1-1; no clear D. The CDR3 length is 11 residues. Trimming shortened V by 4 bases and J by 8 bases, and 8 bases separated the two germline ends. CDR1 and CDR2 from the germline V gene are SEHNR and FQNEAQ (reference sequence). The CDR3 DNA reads TGTGCCAGCAGCTCTACATCCGAAGCTTTCTTT. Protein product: CASSSTSEAFF.

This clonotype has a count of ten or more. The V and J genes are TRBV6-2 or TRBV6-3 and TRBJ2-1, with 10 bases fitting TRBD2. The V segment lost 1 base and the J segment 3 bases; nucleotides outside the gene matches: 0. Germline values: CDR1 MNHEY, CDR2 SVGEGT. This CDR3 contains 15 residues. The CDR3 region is CASSYLAGGYNEQFF. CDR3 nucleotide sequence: TGTGCCAGCAGTTACTTAGCGGGAGGCTACAATGAGCAGTTCTTC.

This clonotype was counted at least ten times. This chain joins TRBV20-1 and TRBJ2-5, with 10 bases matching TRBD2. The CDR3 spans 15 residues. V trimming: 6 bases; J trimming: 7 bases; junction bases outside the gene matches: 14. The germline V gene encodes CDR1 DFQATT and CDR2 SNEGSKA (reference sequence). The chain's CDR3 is CSAKSSGRGAGTQYF. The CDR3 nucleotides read TGCAGTGCCAAGTCTAGCGGGAGAGGGGCTGGGACCCAGTACTTC.

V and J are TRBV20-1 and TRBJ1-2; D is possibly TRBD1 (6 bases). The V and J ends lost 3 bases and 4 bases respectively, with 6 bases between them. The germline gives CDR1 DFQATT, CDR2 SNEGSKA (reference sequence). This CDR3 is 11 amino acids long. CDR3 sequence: CSARDSYGYTF. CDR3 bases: TGCAGTGCTAGGGACAGCTATGGCTACACCTTC.

This chain's CDR3 is CASSDPSGSNTGELFF. In DNA, the CDR3 is TGTGCCAGCAGTGACCCTAGCGGATCGAACACCGGGGAGCTGTTTTTT. The V call is TRBV6-2 or TRBV6-3, the J call TRBJ2-2; 7 bases align to TRBD2. The CDR3 is made up of 16 amino acids. The germline V gene encodes CDR1 MNHEY and CDR2 SVGEGT. The V and J ends lost 5 bases and 0 bases, in that order; junction bases with no gene match: 6.

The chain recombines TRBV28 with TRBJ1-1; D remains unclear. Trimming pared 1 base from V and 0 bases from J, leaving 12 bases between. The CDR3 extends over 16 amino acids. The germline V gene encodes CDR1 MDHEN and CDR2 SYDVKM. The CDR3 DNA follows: TGTGCCAGCAGTTTATTCGGGGATACCCTGAACACTGAAGCTTTCTTT. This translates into CASSLFGDTLNTEAFF.

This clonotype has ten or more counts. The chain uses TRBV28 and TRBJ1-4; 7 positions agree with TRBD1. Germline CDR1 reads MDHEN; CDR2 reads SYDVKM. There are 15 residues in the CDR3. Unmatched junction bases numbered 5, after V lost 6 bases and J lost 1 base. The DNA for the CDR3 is TGTGCCAGCAGCCCACAGGGGTTAACTAATGAAAAACTGTTTTTT. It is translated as CASSPQGLTNEKLFF.

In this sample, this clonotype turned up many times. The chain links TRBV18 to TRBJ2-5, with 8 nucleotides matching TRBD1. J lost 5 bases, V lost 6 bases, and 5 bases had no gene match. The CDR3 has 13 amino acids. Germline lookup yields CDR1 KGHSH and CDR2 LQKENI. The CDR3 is CASSPGTGETQYF. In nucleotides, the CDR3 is TGTGCCAGCTCCCCTGGGACAGGCGAGACCCAGTACTTC. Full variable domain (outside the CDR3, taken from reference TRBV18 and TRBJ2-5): NAGVMQNPRHLVRRRGQEARLRCSPMKGHSHVYWYRQLPEEGLKFMVYLQKENIIDESGMPKERFSAEFPKEGPSILRIQQVVRGDSAAYFCASSPGTGETQYFGPGTRLLVL.

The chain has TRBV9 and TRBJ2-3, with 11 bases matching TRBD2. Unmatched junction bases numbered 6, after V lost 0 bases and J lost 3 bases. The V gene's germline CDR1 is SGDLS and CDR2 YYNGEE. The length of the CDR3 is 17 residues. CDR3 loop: CASSVGTSGSRTDTQYF. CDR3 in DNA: TGTGCCAGCAGCGTAGGGACTAGCGGGTCAAGGACAGATACGCAGTATTTT. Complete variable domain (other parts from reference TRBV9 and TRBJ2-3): DSGVTQTPKHLITATGQRVTLRCSPRSGDLSVYWYQQSLDQGLQFLIQYYNGEERAKGNILERFSAQQFPDLHSELNLSSLELGDSALYFCASSVGTSGSRTDTQYFGPGTRLTVL.

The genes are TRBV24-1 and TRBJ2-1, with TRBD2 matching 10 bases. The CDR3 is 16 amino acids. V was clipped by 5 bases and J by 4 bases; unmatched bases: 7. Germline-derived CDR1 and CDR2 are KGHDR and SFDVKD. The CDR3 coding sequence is TGTGCCACCAGTGGTGCTAGCGGGGGTATATACAATGAGCAGTTCTTC. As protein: CATSGASGGIYNEQFF.

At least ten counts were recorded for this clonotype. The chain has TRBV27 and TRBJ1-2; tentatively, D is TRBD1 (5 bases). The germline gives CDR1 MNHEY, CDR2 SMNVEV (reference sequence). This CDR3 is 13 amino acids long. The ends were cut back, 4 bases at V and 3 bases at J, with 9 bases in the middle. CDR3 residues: CASSSQGYYGYTF. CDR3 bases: TGTGCCAGCAGTTCCCAGGGTTACTATGGCTACACCTTC.

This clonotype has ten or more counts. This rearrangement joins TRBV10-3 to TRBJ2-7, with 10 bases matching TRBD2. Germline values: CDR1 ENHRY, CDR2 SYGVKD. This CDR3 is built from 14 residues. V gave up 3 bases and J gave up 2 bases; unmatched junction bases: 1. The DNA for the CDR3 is TGTGCCATCAGTGATAGCGGGAGGACCTACGAGCAGTACTTC. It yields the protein CAISDSGRTYEQYF.

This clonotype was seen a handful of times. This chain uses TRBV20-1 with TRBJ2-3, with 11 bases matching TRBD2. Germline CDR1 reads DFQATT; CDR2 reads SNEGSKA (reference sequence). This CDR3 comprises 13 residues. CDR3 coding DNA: TGCAGCGAAAGACTAGCGGGATCAGATACGCAGTATTTT. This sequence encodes CSERLAGSDTQYF.

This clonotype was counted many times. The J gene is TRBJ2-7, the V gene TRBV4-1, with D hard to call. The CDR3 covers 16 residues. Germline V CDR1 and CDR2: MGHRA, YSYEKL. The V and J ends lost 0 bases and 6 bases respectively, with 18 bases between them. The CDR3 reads CASSQEMGLGSGEQYF. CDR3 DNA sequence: TGCGCCAGCAGCCAAGAAATGGGCCTTGGCTCTGGCGAGCAGTACTTC.

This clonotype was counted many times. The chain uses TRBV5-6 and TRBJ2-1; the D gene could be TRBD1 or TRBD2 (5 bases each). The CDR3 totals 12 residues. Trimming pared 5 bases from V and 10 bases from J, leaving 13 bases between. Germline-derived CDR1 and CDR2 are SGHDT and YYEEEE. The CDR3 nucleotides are TGTGCCAGCAGAAAGCGGCAGGGCGAGCAGTTCTTC. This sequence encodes CASRKRQGEQFF.

CDR3 in amino acids: CASSLTVSAPKQFF. As DNA, the CDR3 is TGTGCCAGCAGCTTAACGGTGTCAGCGCCAAAGCAGTTCTTC. J is TRBJ2-1 and V is TRBV7-3; D is uncertain. Germline V gives CDR1 SGHTA, CDR2 FQGTGA. This CDR3 has 14 amino acids. V shed 0 bases and J shed 11 bases, with 14 bases lying between them.

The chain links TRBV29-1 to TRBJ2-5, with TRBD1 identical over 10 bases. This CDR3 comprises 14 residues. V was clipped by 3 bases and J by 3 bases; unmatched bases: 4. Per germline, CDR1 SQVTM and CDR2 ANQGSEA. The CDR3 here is CSVDPGTGEETQYF. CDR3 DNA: TGCAGCGTTGACCCCGGGACAGGGGAAGAGACCCAGTACTTC.

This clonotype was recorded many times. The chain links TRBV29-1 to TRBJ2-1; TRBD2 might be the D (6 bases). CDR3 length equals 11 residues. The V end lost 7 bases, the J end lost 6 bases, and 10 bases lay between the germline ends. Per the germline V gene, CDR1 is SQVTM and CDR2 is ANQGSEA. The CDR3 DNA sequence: TGCAGCGGGGGACTCGCCAATGAGCAGTTCTTC. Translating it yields CSGGLANEQFF.

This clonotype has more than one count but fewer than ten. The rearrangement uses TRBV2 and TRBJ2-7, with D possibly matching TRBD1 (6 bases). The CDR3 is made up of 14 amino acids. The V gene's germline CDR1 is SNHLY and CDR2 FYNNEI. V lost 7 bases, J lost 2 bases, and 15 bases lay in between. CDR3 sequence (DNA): TGTGCCAGCACCTCAGGGACACCAGCCTACGAGCAGTACTTC. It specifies CASTSGTPAYEQYF.

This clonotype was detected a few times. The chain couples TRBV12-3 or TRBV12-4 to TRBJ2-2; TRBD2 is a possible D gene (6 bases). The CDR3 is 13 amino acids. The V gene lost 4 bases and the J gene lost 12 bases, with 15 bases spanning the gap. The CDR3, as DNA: TGTGCCAGCAGTTCCCCCCCGGGAGCTAAGCTGTTTTTT. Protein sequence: CASSSPPGAKLFF.

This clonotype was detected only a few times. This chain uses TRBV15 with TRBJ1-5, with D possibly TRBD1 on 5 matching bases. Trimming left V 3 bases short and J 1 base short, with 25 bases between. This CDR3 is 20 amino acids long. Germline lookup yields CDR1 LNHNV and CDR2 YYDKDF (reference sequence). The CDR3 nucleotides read TGTGCCACCAGCAGCAGACAGCCGGGGAGGCCATATAAAAGCAATCAGCCCCAGCATTTT. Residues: CATSSRQPGRPYKSNQPQHF.

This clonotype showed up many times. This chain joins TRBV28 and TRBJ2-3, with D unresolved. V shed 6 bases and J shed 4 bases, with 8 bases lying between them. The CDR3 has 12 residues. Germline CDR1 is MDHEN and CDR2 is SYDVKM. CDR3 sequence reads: CASRKEADTQYF. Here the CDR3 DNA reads TGTGCCAGCAGGAAAGAGGCAGATACGCAGTATTTT.

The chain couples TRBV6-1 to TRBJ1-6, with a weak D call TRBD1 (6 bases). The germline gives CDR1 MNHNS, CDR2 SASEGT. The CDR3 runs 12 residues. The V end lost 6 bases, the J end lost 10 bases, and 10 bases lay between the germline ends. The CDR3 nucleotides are TGTGCCAGCAGAAGGGGGGACTCACCCCTCCACTTT. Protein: CASRRGDSPLHF.